The sequence of this T cell receptor (beta chain) was determined in a study of preoperative IRX-2 immunotherapy in early breast cancer. Treatment denoted: preoperative locoregional IRX-2 cytokine immunotherapy. Generated by immunoSEQ multiplex PCR, the TCRdb table keeps only in-frame clones and is missing some. The table has 30,000 to 45,000 clones, around four fifths seen once. V was clipped by 3 bases and J by 6 bases, with 15 bases between them. CDR3 length: 15 amino acids. The germline V gene has CDR1 SGHRS and CDR2 YFSETQ. The receptor was isolated from a human donor with breast cancer. Sequencing used lymph node tissue, obtained after IRX-2 immunotherapy. The rearrangement joins TRBV5-1 to TRBJ1-4, with a tentative D call TRBD1 (6 bases). CDR3: CASSSLQGRHEKLFF. CDR3 sequence (DNA): TGCGCCAGCAGCTCATTACAGGGACGGCATGAAAAACTGTTTTTT.